Listed below are T cell receptor beta chains from one sample, sequenced in a study of monozygotic twins with inflammatory bowel disease. With the 5' RACE reads reprocessed, TCRdb shows one record per CDR3 protein and no DNA. This table holds about 300,000 distinct CDR3 sequences. The sequenced sample was blood. The receptor source for this set is a human donor with ulcerative colitis or Crohn's disease, or a healthy co-twin of an affected twin (not recorded which). CDR3s include the opening cysteine and the closing phenylalanine or tryptophan.

V gene	J gene	CDR3 protein
TRBV5-1	TRBJ2-7	CASTPGAGRSYEQYF
TRBV2	TRBJ1-3	CASKQDSGNTIYF
TRBV7-9	TRBJ2-3	CASSQRTLTDTQYF
TRBV12-3/TRBV12-4	TRBJ1-5	CASRQRDNQPQHF
TRBV20-1	TRBJ2-5	CSASTGTTRKTQYF
TRBV7-2	TRBJ1-2	CASSLAHIGTGQDGYTF
TRBV4-2	TRBJ2-7	CASSQDRGTAAYEQYF
TRBV5-1	TRBJ2-5	CASSTNPGTGGIKTQYF
TRBV7-9	TRBJ2-5	CASSPGTSGRREETQYF
TRBV6-5	TRBJ2-3	CASSYSTLPGTDTQYF
TRBV18	TRBJ1-5	CASAIRDRGRNQPQHF
TRBV4-3	TRBJ1-6	CASSGPGTGNSPLHF
TRBV6-6	TRBJ2-2	CAISGGGTGELFF
TRBV18	TRBJ1-5	CASSPQGGGNQPQHF
TRBV20-1	TRBJ2-3	CSAVVGGNSDTQYF
TRBV12-3/TRBV12-4	TRBJ1-5	CASSQRQGDGGNQPQHF
TRBV20-1	TRBJ1-1	CSAKNRVAWYTEAFF
TRBV20-1	TRBJ2-2	CSASLNTGELFF
TRBV29-1	TRBJ2-1	CSVVRDLANEHFF
TRBV12-3/TRBV12-4	TRBJ2-1	CASSHTSGAYNEQFF
TRBV6-5	TRBJ2-7	CASSYVAGFKGYEQYF
TRBV3-1	TRBJ2-7	CASSQYSSYEQYF
TRBV7-2	TRBJ1-6	CASSFANSPHHF